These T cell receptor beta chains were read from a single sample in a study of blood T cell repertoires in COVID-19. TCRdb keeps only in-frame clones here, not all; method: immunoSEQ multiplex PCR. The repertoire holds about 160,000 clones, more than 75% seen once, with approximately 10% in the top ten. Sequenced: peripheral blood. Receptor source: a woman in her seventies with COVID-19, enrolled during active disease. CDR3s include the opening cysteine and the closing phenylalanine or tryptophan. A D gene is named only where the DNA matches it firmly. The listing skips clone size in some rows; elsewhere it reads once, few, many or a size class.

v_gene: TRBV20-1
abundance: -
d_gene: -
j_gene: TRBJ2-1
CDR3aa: CSASLGQSSYNEQFF
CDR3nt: TGCAGTGCTAGTCTAGGACAGAGCTCCTACAATGAGCAGTTCTTC

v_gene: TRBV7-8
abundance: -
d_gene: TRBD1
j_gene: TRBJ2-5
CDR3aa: CASVSGTGKETQYF
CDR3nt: TGTGCCAGCGTCAGCGGGACAGGGAAAGAGACCCAGTACTTC

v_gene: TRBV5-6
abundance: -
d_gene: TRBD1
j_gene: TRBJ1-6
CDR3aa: CASSGTGQGDSPLHF
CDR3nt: TGTGCCAGCAGCGGTACGGGACAGGGGGATTCACCCCTCCACTTT

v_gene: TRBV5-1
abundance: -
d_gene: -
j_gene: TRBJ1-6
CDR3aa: CASSLAPGREGNSPLHF
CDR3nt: TGCGCCAGCAGCTTGGCACCCGGCAGGGAGGGTAATTCACCCCTCCACTTT

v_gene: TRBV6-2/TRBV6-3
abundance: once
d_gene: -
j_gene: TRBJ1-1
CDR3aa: CASSYLTAMGSRMSTEAFF
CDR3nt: TGTGCCAGCAGTTACTTAACCGCAATGGGCTCCCGGATGAGTACTGAAGCTTTCTTT

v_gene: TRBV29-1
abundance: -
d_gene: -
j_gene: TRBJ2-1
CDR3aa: CSVREGWNEQFF
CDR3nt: TGCAGCGTCAGGGAAGGGTGGAATGAGCAGTTCTTC

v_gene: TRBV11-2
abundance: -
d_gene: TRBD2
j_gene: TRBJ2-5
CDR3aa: CASSLGVLAGAQYF
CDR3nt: TGTGCCAGCAGCTTAGGTGTCCTCGCGGGGGCCCAGTACTTC

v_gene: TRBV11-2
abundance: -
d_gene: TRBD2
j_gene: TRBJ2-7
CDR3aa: CASSLVGGSSYEQYF
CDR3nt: TGTGCCAGCAGCTTAGTGGGGGGGAGCTCCTACGAGCAGTACTTC

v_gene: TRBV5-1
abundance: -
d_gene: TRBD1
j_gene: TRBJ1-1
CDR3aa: CASSSQGATEAFF
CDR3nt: TGCGCCAGCAGTTCACAGGGGGCCACTGAAGCTTTCTTT

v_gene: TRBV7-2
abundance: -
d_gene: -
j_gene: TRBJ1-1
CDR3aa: CASSLAGGHIITEAFF
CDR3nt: TGTGCCAGCAGCTTAGCGGGGGGGCATATAATAACTGAAGCTTTCTTT

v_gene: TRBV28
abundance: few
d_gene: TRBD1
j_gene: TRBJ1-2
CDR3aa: CASSLDRGRGYTF
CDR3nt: TGTGCCAGCAGCCTGGACAGGGGGCGAGGCTACACCTTC

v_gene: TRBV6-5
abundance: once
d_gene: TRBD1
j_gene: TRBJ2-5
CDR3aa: CASSYPGQGEETQYF
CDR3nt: TGTGCCAGCAGTTACCCCGGACAGGGGGAAGAGACCCAGTACTTC

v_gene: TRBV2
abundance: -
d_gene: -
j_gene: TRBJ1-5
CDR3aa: CASTRDIEIRPQHF
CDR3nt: TGTGCCAGCACCCGGGACATAGAGATTCGGCCCCAGCATTTT

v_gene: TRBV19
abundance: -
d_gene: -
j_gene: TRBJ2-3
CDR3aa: CASTTGEGVSTDTQYF
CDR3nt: TGTGCCAGTACCACCGGCGAGGGGGTAAGCACAGATACGCAGTATTTT

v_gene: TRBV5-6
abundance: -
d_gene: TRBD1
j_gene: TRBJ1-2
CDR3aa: CASRRETGHDGYTF
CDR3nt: TGTGCCAGCAGGAGAGAGACAGGGCACGATGGCTACACCTTC

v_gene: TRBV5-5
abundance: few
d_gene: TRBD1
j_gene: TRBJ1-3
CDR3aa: CASRIQGAGNTIYF
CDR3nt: TGTGCCAGCAGGATACAGGGGGCTGGAAACACCATATATTTT

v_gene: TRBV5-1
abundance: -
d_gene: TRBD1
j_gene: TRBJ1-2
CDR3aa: CASSYHRGSYGYTF
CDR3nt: TGCGCCAGCAGCTATCACAGGGGGTCCTATGGCTACACCTTC

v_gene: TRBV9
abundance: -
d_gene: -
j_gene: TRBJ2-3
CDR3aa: CASSKGTTDTQYF
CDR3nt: TGTGCCAGCAGCAAAGGGACTACAGATACGCAGTATTTT

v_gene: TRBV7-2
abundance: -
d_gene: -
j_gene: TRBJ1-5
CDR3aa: CASSPNRGANQPQHF
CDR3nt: TGTGCCAGCAGTCCTAACCGGGGGGCGAACCAGCCCCAGCATTTT

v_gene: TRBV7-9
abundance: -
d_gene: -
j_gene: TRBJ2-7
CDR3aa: CASSFGAGRGPSYEQYF
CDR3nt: TGTGCCAGCAGCTTCGGGGCGGGGCGGGGGCCGTCCTACGAGCAGTACTTC

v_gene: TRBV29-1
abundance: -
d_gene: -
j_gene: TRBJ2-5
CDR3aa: CSSVLQETQYF
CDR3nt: TGCAGCTCGGTCTTACAAGAGACCCAGTACTTC

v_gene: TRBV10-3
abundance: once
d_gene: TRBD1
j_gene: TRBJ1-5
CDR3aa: CAISGTGGDQPQHF
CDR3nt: TGTGCCATCAGTGGGACAGGGGGCGATCAGCCCCAGCATTTT

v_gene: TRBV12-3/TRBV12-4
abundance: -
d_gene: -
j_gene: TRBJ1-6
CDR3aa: CASSLRGTPLHF
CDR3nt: TGTGCCAGCAGTTTAAGGGGGACACCCCTCCACTTT

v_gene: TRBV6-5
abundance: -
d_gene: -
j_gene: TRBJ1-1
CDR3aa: CASSYAGTTRVTEAFF
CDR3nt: TGTGCCAGCAGTTACGCGGGGACCACCAGGGTCACTGAAGCTTTCTTT

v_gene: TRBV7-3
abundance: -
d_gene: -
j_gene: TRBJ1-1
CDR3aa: CASSLGPQVNTEAFF
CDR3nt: TGTGCCAGCAGCCTTGGGCCACAGGTGAACACTGAAGCTTTCTTT

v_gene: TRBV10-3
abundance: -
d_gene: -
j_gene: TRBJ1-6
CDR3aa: CAISNQGAGVGTSPLHF
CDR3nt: TGTGCCATCAGCAACCAGGGAGCGGGAGTGGGGACTTCACCCCTCCACTTT

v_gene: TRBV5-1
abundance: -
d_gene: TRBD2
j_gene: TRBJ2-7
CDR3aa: CASSPILAGINEQYF
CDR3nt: TGCGCCAGCAGCCCCATACTAGCGGGGATCAACGAGCAGTACTTC

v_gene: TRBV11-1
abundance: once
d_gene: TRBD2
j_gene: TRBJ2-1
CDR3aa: CASSFGLARGSDEQFF
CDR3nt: TGTGCCAGCAGCTTTGGACTAGCGCGGGGTAGCGATGAGCAGTTCTTC

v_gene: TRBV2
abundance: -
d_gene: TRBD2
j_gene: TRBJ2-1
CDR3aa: CASSEAGRNEQFF
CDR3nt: TGTGCCAGCAGTGAAGCCGGGAGGAATGAGCAGTTCTTC

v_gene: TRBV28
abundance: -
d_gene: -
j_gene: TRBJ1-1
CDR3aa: CASSFEELDTEAFF
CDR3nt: TGTGCCAGCAGTTTTGAGGAACTGGACACTGAAGCTTTCTTT

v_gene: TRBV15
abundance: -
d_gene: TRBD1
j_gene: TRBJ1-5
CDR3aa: CATSRDRQGVKSNQPQHF
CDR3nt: TGTGCCACCAGCAGAGATCGACAGGGGGTAAAAAGCAATCAGCCCCAGCATTTT

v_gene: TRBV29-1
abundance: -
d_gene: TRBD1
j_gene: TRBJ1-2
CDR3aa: CSGTGQGAAGYTF
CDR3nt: TGCAGCGGCACGGGACAGGGGGCGGCTGGCTACACCTTC

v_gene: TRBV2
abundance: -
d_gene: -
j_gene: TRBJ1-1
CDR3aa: CASSGLSSNTEAFF
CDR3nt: TGTGCCAGCAGTGGGCTGTCCTCCAACACTGAAGCTTTCTTT